Below are 15 T cell receptor beta chains sequenced from a single sample in a study of T cell responses to AZD1222 COVID-19 vaccine. Repertoires were generated with immunoSEQ multiplex PCR, while TCRdb's copy carries only in-frame clones and drops some. The sample lists fewer than 150,000 clones, 88% occurring once. Here the sequenced sample was peripheral blood, taken on day 0 of AZD1222 vaccination. The receptors stem from an adult in good health.

The V gene is TRBV19, the J gene TRBJ1-5; 8 positions agree with TRBD1. This CDR3 region has 15 residues. V lost 3 bases and J lost 4; bases outside the gene matches: 5. Germline lookup yields CDR1 LNHDA and CDR2 SQIVND (reference sequence). The DNA of the CDR3 is TGTGCCAGTAGTATGGACAGGGATTGGAATCAGCCCCAGCATTTT. Its protein is CASSMDRDWNQPQHF.

The J gene is TRBJ1-2, the V gene TRBV5-8; a weak D match, TRBD1 (5 bases). CDR1 and CDR2 (germline): SGHTS, YDEGEE. CDR3 length equals 14 residues. Trimming left V 0 bases short and J 6 bases short, with 12 bases between. CDR3: CASSLDGAGDGYTF. CDR3 bases: TGTGCCAGCAGCTTGGACGGGGCGGGGGATGGCTACACCTTC.

The chain uses TRBV4-3 and TRBJ2-2; D is uncertain. This CDR3 contains 14 residues. V was clipped by 0 bases and J by 2 bases, with 4 bases between them. Germline V gene sequence: CDR1 LGHNA, CDR2 YSLEER. CDR3 nucleotides: TGCGCCAGCAGCCAAGACTCCAACACCGGGGAGCTGTTTTTT. Its translation is CASSQDSNTGELFF.

This rearrangement joins TRBV6-5 to TRBJ2-5; D unresolved. The CDR3 consists of 15 residues. Germline V gene sequence: CDR1 MNHEY, CDR2 SVGAGI. Trimming removed 2 bases at V and 0 bases at J, with 10 bases between. CDR3 DNA: TGTGCCAGCAGTTACGAGTTTAAGTACCAAGAGACCCAGTACTTC. Translation gives CASSYEFKYQETQYF.

The chain links TRBV7-3 to TRBJ2-1, with D perhaps matching TRBD1 (5 bases). Trimming took off 1 base at V and 3 bases at J, with 10 bases between the two ends. Germline V lookup: CDR1 SGHTA, CDR2 FQGTGA. The CDR3 has 15 amino acids. CDR3: CASSLMAGNYNEQFF. CDR3 in DNA: TGTGCCAGCAGCTTAATGGCAGGGAACTACAATGAGCAGTTCTTC.

The rearrangement links TRBV18 to TRBJ1-1; D not certain. V lost 0 bases, J lost 7 bases, and 15 bases lay in between. The germline gives CDR1 KGHSH, CDR2 LQKENI. The CDR3 extends over 15 amino acids. The CDR3 sequence: CASSPPARVGIEAFF. The CDR3 DNA reads TGTGCCAGCTCACCACCCGCCCGGGTGGGCATTGAAGCTTTCTTT.

This chain connects TRBV3-1 (or the pseudogene TRBV3-2) to TRBJ1-2; D is unresolved. This CDR3 comprises 15 residues. CDR1 LGHDT and CDR2 YNNKEL come from the germline V gene (reference sequence). Trimming removed 1 base from V and 5 bases from J, with 14 bases in between. The CDR3 bases are TGTGCCAGCAGCCAAGTTCCAGGTTCTTGGTATGGCTACACCTTC. Its protein is CASSQVPGSWYGYTF.

The chain has TRBV29-1 and TRBJ1-1, with D unresolved. The CDR3 runs to 13 residues. Trimming shortened V by 3 bases and J by 2 bases, and 10 bases separated the two germline ends. In germline, CDR1 is SQVTM, CDR2 ANQGSEA. In DNA, the CDR3 is TGCAGCGTTGAGGCATTTGATAACACTGAAGCTTTCTTT. This translates into CSVEAFDNTEAFF.

This chain uses TRBV4-2 with TRBJ2-7; 7 bases are shared with TRBD1. Losses at the gene ends were 3 bases for V and 0 bases for J; bases not matched to a gene: 14. Germline lookup yields CDR1 LGHNA and CDR2 YNFKEQ. This CDR3 has 18 amino acids. The CDR3 DNA follows: TGTGCCAGCAGCCAGCAAGGGGGTACGGGGACAGCCTCCTACGAGCAGTACTTC. Amino acid sequence: CASSQQGGTGTASYEQYF.

This clone was detected once. The V call is TRBV24-1, the J call TRBJ2-3, with D possibly TRBD2 on 7 matching bases. The CDR3 has 15 residues. The V end was cut by 0 bases, the J end by 6 bases, with 12 bases between. Germline V gene lookup returns CDR1 KGHDR and CDR2 SFDVKD. The CDR3 reads CATSDLGGASDTQYF. Here the CDR3 DNA reads TGTGCCACCAGTGATTTGGGGGGGGCAAGCGATACGCAGTATTTT.

The J gene is TRBJ2-1, the V gene TRBV5-6; 8 positions agree with TRBD1. With 4 bases clipped from V and 4 bases from J, the junction kept 10 bases outside the gene matches. Germline lookup yields CDR1 SGHDT and CDR2 YYEEEE. This CDR3 has 16 amino acids. The chain's CDR3 is CASSPGQGNYYNEQFF. The CDR3, as DNA: TGTGCCAGCAGCCCAGGACAGGGAAACTATTACAATGAGCAGTTCTTC.

The rearrangement links TRBV7-8 to TRBJ1-3; maybe TRBD1 (5 bases). Per germline, CDR1 SGHVS and CDR2 FQNEAQ. The CDR3 is 12 residues long. V lost 3 bases and J 7 bases, leaving 7 bases between the germline ends. CDR3 coding DNA: TGTGCCAGCAGCTTCTGGGACAACACCATATATTTT. Amino acid sequence: CASSFWDNTIYF.

The chain recombines TRBV6-6 with TRBJ2-7, with TRBD2 matching over 8 bases. The V and J ends lost 2 bases and 7 bases, in that order; junction bases with no gene match: 10. The CDR3 covers 15 residues. The germline CDR1 and CDR2 sequences are MNHNY and SVGAGI (reference sequence). CDR3 protein: CASSYPAGGTLEQYF. The CDR3 DNA reads as TGTGCCAGCAGTTACCCCGCGGGAGGCACCTTGGAGCAGTACTTC.

The rearrangement joins TRBV19 to TRBJ1-5, with a tentative D call TRBD1 (5 bases). Germline V gene data show CDR1 as LNHDA and CDR2 as SQIVND (reference sequence). The ends were cut back, 3 bases at V and 6 bases at J, with 12 bases in the middle. CDR3 length equals 14 residues. This CDR3 is CASSMEGRAQPQHF. Written as DNA, the CDR3 is TGTGCCAGTAGTATGGAGGGGCGTGCTCAGCCCCAGCATTTT.

This clone has only a few counts. The gene calls are TRBV18 and TRBJ1-6; 7 nucleotides agree with TRBD1. The germline V gene encodes CDR1 KGHSH and CDR2 LQKENI. Trimming took 0 bases from V and 8 from J; bases not matched to a gene: 10. The CDR3 is 17 amino acids. The CDR3 sequence is CASSPPGVGQVHSPLHF. The CDR3 DNA is TGTGCCAGCTCACCACCGGGGGTCGGACAGGTTCATTCACCCCTCCACTTT.